Listed below are T cell receptor beta chains from one sample, sequenced in a study of blood T cell repertoires in COVID-19. Using immunoSEQ multiplex PCR, the repertoire was profiled, and TCRdb retains in-frame clones only, with some absent. The profile shows roughly 180,000 clones, approximately 89% of them singletons. Material: PBMCs or T cells enriched from blood (not recorded which). All receptors come from a man in his forties or fifties who had recovered from COVID-19. Each CDR3 is given with its conserved first and last residue. The D gene is left open where the match is weak. Clone size is not always given. Where it is, it says once, few, many or a class for expanded clones.

V	D	size	J	CDR3	DNA
TRBV5-1	.	.	TRBJ2-5	CASSPSPEETQYF	TGCGCCAGCAGCCCCTCCCCAGAAGAGACCCAGTACTTC
TRBV28	.	.	TRBJ1-2	CASLRDNGVKGYGYTF	TGTGCCAGCTTGAGAGATAACGGGGTAAAGGGCTATGGCTACACCTTC
TRBV11-2	.	.	TRBJ1-2	CASSPGGYGYTF	TGTGCCAGCAGCCCCGGGGGATATGGCTACACCTTC
TRBV24-1	.	.	TRBJ2-3	CATSGRGRGETDTQYF	TGTGCCACCAGTGGGCGCGGGCGGGGTGAGACAGATACGCAGTATTTT
TRBV6-5	TRBD1	once	TRBJ1-5	CASRADRGDNQPQHF	TGTGCCAGCAGGGCGGACAGGGGAGATAACCAGCCCCAGCATTTT
TRBV3-1/TRBV3-2	.	.	TRBJ2-3	CASSSLRVLTDTQYF	TGTGCCAGCAGCTCCCTCAGGGTTTTAACAGATACGCAGTATTTT
TRBV28	.	.	TRBJ2-7	CASSPGVGYEQYF	TGTGCCAGCAGTCCGGGGGTGGGCTACGAGCAGTACTTC
TRBV7-9	.	once	TRBJ2-5	CASSPDRTLRETQYF	TGTGCCAGCAGTCCAGACCGGACATTACGCGAGACCCAGTACTTC
TRBV27	.	.	TRBJ1-1	CASSLSATASGAFF	TGTGCCAGCAGCTTGAGCGCGACGGCCAGTGGAGCTTTCTTT
TRBV28	TRBD1	.	TRBJ2-7	CASRPGQPTYEQYF	TGTGCCAGCAGACCGGGACAGCCCACCTACGAGCAGTACTTC
TRBV7-2	.	.	TRBJ2-3	CASSLGPVTDTQYF	TGTGCCAGCAGCCTTGGGCCCGTCACAGATACGCAGTATTTT
TRBV9	.	once	TRBJ2-7	CASSPGSGAYEQYF	TGTGCCAGCAGCCCCGGGAGCGGCGCCTACGAGCAGTACTTC
TRBV3-1/TRBV3-2	.	.	TRBJ2-7	CASSQDGGTSSYEQYF	TGTGCCAGCAGCCAAGATGGGGGGACGAGCTCCTACGAGCAGTACTTC
TRBV2	.	.	TRBJ2-3	CASRRERTDTQYF	TGTGCCAGCAGGAGGGAGCGCACAGATACGCAGTATTTT
TRBV3-1/TRBV3-2	TRBD2	.	TRBJ2-1	CASSRITVAGAYNEQFF	TGTGCCAGCAGCCGCATAACCGTAGCGGGAGCATACAATGAGCAGTTCTTC
TRBV9	.	.	TRBJ1-1	CASSVLQANTEAFF	TGTGCCAGCAGCGTATTGCAGGCGAACACTGAAGCTTTCTTT
TRBV2	.	.	TRBJ1-5	CASSEGQGYSNQPQHF	TGTGCCAGCAGTGAGGGGCAGGGGTATAGCAATCAGCCCCAGCATTTT
TRBV27	.	.	TRBJ2-2	CASSLSGELFF	TGTGCCAGCAGTCTTTCCGGGGAGCTGTTTTTT
TRBV5-6	TRBD1	.	TRBJ1-1	CASSLATGALGTEAFF	TGTGCCAGCAGCTTGGCGACAGGGGCTTTAGGGACTGAAGCTTTCTTT
TRBV11-2	.	.	TRBJ1-1	CASSRRPTGMNTEAFF	TGTGCCAGCAGCCGCAGGCCGACAGGTATGAACACTGAAGCTTTCTTT
TRBV27	.	.	TRBJ1-2	CASRGRGDYGYTF	TGTGCCAGCAGGGGGCGCGGTGACTATGGCTACACCTTC
TRBV5-1	TRBD1	few	TRBJ1-4	CASSSQGQINEKLFF	TGCGCCAGCAGCTCCCAGGGACAGATTAATGAAAAACTGTTTTTT
TRBV9	TRBD1	.	TRBJ1-5	CASSPGQGTYQPQHF	TGTGCCAGCAGCCCCGGACAGGGGACATATCAGCCCCAGCATTTT
TRBV19	.	.	TRBJ2-1	CASRHRNDNEQFF	TGTGCCAGTAGGCATAGAAATGACAATGAGCAGTTCTTC
TRBV30	.	.	TRBJ2-1	CAWGASANEQFF	TGTGCCTGGGGGGCCTCCGCAAATGAGCAGTTCTTC
TRBV24-1	.	.	TRBJ2-7	CATSDLPDRPLLGEQYF	TGTGCCACCAGTGATTTACCTGACAGACCCCTTCTGGGCGAGCAGTACTTC
TRBV28	.	.	TRBJ2-2	CASVVTGDSNTGELFF	TGTGCCAGCGTCGTAACCGGAGACTCGAACACCGGGGAGCTGTTTTTT
TRBV19	.	few	TRBJ2-2	CASSIASGFTGELFF	TGTGCCAGTAGTATAGCAAGCGGGTTCACCGGGGAGCTGTTTTTT
TRBV11-3	.	.	TRBJ1-2	CASSLSTGRGYTF	TGTGCCAGCAGCTTGTCTACAGGGCGCGGCTACACCTTC
TRBV11-1	.	.	TRBJ1-2	CASSWTSANYGYTF	TGTGCCAGCAGTTGGACATCGGCCAACTATGGCTACACCTTC
TRBV14	.	.	TRBJ1-2	CASSNSPYGYTF	TGTGCCAGCAGCAACTCACCGTATGGCTACACCTTC
TRBV1	.	once	TRBJ1-1	CTSSRKTGRGPLEAFF	TGCACCAGCAGTCGTAAGACAGGGCGAGGTCCACTTGAAGCTTTCTTT
TRBV27	.	.	TRBJ2-6	CASSFDTDSGANVLTF	TGTGCCAGCAGTTTCGACACCGACTCTGGGGCCAACGTCCTGACTTTC
TRBV6-2/TRBV6-3	.	few	TRBJ1-3	CASSRQTPRGVNTIYF	TGTGCCAGCAGCCGACAGACGCCCAGGGGAGTAAACACCATATATTTT
TRBV28	TRBD1	.	TRBJ1-2	CASSTAVTGGWDYGYTF	TGTGCCAGCAGTACCGCGGTGACAGGGGGCTGGGATTATGGCTACACCTTC
TRBV12-1	.	.	TRBJ1-5	CASPTLQQGPQPQHF	TGTGCCAGCCCAACCCTACAACAGGGACCCCAGCCCCAGCATTTT
TRBV6-1	.	.	TRBJ1-5	CASSEGLRGNQPQHF	TGTGCCAGCAGTGAGGGGTTGCGGGGCAATCAGCCCCAGCATTTT
TRBV7-9	.	.	TRBJ2-7	CASSLSIGQGYEQYF	TGTGCCAGCAGCTTATCGATCGGTCAGGGCTACGAGCAGTACTTC
TRBV24-1	.	few	TRBJ2-2	CATGALNTGELFF	TGTGCCACCGGGGCCCTGAACACCGGGGAGCTGTTTTTT
TRBV28	.	.	TRBJ1-6	CASNLQSYNSPLHF	TGTGCCAGCAACCTACAGAGCTATAATTCACCCCTCCACTTT
TRBV11-2	TRBD1	.	TRBJ1-4	CASSLHPGQGSNEKLFF	TGTGCCAGCAGCTTACATCCCGGACAGGGGTCTAATGAAAAACTGTTTTTT
TRBV28	.	.	TRBJ2-5	CASSSVGGNKETQYF	TGTGCCAGCAGTTCCGTCGGAGGGAACAAAGAGACCCAGTACTTC